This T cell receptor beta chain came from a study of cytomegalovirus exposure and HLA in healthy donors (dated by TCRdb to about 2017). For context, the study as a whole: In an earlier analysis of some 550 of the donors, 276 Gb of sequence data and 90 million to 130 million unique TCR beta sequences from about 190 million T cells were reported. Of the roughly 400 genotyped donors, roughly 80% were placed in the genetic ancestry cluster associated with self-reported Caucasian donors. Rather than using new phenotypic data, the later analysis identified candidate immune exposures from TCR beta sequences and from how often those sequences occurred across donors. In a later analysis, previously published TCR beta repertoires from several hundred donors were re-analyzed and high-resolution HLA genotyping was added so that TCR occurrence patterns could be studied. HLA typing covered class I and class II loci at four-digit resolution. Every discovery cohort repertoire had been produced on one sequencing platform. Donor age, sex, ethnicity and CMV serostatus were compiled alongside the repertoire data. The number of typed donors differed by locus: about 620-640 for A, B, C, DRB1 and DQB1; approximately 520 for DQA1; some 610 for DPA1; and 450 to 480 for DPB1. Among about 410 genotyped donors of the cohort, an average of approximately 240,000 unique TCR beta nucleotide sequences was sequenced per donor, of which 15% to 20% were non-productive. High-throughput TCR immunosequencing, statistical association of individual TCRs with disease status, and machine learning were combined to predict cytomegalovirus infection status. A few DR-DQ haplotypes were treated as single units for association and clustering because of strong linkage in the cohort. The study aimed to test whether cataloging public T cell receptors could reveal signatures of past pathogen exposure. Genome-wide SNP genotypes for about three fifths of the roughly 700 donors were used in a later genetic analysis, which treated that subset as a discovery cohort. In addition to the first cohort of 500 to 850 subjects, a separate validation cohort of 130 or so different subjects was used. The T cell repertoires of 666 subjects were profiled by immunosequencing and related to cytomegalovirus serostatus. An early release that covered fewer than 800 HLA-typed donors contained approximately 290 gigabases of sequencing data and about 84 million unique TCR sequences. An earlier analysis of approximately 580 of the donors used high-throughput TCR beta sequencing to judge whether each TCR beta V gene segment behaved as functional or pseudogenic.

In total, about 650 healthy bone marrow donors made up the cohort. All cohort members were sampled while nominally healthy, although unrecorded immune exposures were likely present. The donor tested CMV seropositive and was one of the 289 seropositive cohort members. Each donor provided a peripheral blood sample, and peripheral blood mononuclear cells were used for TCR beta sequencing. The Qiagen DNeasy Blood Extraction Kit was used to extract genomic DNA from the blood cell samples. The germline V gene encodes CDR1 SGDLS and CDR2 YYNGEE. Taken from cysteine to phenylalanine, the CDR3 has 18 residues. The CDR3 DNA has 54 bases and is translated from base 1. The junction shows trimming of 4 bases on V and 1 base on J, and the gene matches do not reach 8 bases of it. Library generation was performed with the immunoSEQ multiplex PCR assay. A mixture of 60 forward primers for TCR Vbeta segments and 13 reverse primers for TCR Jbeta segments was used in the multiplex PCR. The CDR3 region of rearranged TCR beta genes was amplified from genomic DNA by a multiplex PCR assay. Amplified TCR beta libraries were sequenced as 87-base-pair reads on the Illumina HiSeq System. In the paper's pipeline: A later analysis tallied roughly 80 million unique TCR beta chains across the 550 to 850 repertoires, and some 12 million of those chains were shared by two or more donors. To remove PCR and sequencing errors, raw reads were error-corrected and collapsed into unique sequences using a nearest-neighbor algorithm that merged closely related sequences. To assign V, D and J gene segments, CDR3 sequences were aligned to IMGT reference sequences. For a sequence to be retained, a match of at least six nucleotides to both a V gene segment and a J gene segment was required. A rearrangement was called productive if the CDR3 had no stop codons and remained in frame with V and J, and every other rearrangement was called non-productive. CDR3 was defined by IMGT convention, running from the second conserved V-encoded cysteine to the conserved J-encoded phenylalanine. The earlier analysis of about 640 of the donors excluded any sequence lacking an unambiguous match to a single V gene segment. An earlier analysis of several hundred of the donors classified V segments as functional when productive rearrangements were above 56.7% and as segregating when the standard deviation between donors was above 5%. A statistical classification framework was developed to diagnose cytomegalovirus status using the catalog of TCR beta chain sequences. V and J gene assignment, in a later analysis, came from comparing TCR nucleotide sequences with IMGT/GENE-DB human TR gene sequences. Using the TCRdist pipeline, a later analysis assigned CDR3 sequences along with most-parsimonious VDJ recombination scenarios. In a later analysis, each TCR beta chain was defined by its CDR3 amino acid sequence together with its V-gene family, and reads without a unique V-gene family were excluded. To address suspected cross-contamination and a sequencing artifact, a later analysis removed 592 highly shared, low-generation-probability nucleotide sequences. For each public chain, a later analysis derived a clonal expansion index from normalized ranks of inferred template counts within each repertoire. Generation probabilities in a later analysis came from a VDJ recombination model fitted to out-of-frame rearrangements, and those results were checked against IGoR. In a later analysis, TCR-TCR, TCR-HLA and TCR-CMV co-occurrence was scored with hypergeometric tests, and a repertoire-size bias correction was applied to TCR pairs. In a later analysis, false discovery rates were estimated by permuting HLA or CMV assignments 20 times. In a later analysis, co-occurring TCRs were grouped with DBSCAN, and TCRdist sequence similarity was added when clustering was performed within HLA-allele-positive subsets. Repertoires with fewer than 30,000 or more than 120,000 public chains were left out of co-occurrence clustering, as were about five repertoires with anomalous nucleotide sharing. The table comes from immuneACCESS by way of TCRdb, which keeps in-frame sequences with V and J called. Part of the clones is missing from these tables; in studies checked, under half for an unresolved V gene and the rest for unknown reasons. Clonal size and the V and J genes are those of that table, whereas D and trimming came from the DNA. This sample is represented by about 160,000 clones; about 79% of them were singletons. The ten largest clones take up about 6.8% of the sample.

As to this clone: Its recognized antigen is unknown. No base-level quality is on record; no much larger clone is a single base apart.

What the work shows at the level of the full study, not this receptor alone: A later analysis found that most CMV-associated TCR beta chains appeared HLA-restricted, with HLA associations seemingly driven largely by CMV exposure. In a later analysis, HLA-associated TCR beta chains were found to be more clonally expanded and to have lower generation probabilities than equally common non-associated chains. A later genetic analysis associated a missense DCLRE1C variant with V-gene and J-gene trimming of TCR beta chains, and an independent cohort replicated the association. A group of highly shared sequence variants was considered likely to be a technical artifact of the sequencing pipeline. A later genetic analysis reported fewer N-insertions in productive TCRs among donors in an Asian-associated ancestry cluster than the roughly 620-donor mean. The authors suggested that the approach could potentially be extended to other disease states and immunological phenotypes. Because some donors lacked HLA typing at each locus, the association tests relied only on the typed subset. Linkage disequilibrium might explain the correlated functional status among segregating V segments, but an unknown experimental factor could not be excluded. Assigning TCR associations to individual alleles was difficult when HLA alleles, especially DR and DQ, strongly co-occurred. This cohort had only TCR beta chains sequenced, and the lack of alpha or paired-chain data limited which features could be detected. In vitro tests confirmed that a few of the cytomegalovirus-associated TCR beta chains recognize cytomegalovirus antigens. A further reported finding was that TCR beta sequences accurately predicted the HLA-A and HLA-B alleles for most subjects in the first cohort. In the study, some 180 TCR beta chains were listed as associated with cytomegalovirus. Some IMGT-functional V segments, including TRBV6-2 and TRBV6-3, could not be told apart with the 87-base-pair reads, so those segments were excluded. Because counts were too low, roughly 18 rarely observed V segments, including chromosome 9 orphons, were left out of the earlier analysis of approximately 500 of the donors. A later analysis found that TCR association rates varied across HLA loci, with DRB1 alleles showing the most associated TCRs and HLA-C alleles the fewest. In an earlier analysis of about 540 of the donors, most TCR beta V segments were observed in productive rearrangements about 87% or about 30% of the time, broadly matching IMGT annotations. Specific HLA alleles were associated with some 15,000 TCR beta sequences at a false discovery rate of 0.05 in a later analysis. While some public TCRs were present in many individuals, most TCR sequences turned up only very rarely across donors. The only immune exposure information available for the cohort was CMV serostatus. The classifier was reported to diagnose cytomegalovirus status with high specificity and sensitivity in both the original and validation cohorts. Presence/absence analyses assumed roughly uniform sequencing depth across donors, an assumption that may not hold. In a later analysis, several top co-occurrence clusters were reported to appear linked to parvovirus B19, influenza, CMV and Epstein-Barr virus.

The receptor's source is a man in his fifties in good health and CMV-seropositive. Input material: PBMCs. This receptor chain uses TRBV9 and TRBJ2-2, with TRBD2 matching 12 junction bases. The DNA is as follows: TGTGCCAGCAGCCCACGAGGACTAGCGGGGCTGAACACCGGGGAGCTGTTTTTT. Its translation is CASSPRGLAGLNTGELFF.